What follows is one T cell receptor (beta chain) and its context. Time point in this sample: pre-sensitization, week 0. Treatment in this sample: therapeutic diphenylcyclopropenone sensitization with weekly scalp DPC. Each CDR3 protein gets one entry after TCRdb re-called the RACE reads with MiXCR. The profile covers fewer than 300,000 distinct CDR3 sequences, with 7.5% to 9% appearing a single time and around 1.2% taken by the ten largest. The data stem from a study of human T cells and chemical hapten exposure. Unmatched junction bases numbered 3, after V lost 3 bases and J lost 4 bases. The CDR3 has 15 residues.

This chain links TRBV12-3 or TRBV12-4 with TRBJ2-1; 10 bases align to TRBD1. The material sequenced was whole blood, taken in connection with sensitization to the hapten diphenylcyclopropenone (DPC). The sequence derives from a man between 18 and 29 years old with alopecia areata. Some clones in this sample may be carry-over from other donors' samples. The CDR3 bases are TGTGCCAGCAGTTTCTGGACAGGGGGTTACAATGAGCAGTTCTTC. Translation gives CASSFWTGGYNEQFF.